Shown below are 5 T cell receptor beta chains from a single sample sequenced in a study of blood T cell repertoires in COVID-19. The table came from immunoSEQ multiplex PCR; TCRdb's copy has only in-frame clones and leaves some out. The sample lists under 250,000 clones; about 89% were seen once. The material sequenced was peripheral blood. The receptor source for this set is a woman aged 60-70 years who had recovered from COVID-19.

This chain joins TRBV6-4 and TRBJ1-6; TRBD1 agrees at 7 bases. In germline, CDR1 is MRHNA, CDR2 SNTAGT. V shed 8 bases and J 7 bases; nucleotides not matched to a gene: 8. The CDR3 covers 14 residues. CDR3 coding DNA: TGTGCCAGCTCCCAGACAGGGCAGAATTCACCCCTCCACTTT. It specifies CASSQTGQNSPLHF.

This clone has only a few counts. This chain uses TRBV7-2 with TRBJ1-2; D ambiguous. V was clipped by 1 base and J by 8 bases, with 14 bases between them. Germline V gene sequence: CDR1 SGHTA, CDR2 FQGNSA. The CDR3 consists of 14 residues. CDR3 in amino acids: CASSLGISYPGYTF. The CDR3 DNA reads TGTGCCAGCAGCTTAGGTATTTCCTACCCGGGCTACACCTTC.

The rearrangement uses TRBV29-1 and TRBJ1-4, with no clear D. This CDR3 is built from 13 residues. V dropped 1 base and J dropped 6 bases, with 9 bases sitting between them. CDR1 SQVTM and CDR2 ANQGSEA come from the germline V gene. The CDR3 nucleotides read TGCAGCGTTGAAGCCCGAGGCGATGAAAAACTGTTTTTT. Its protein is CSVEARGDEKLFF.

The J gene is TRBJ2-7, the V gene TRBV9, with 8 bases that match TRBD2. This CDR3 has 15 residues. V was clipped by 0 bases and J by 1 base; unmatched bases: 3. Germline CDR1 SGDLS, CDR2 YYNGEE. In DNA form, the CDR3 reads TGTGCCAGCAGCGTAGGAGTAGCGGGGTCCTACGAGCAGTACTTC. Its protein is CASSVGVAGSYEQYF.

The V gene is TRBV27, the J gene TRBJ2-4; D gene ambiguous. Germline V gene sequence: CDR1 MNHEY, CDR2 SMNVEV (reference sequence). The ends were cut back, 3 bases at V and 3 bases at J, with 12 bases in the middle. The CDR3 length is 15 residues. Here the CDR3 DNA reads TGTGCCAGCAGTTTTGAACGTAGTGGCAAAAACATTCAGTACTTC. Its translation is CASSFERSGKNIQYF.